A selection of T cell receptor beta chains follows, all from one sample in a study of cytomegalovirus exposure and HLA in healthy donors. Clones were read by immunoSEQ multiplex PCR, and TCRdb kept only the in-frame ones, dropping some. Of fewer than 300,000 clones in the sample, approximately 88% are singletons; the top ten hold about 0.99%. Sequencing was carried out using PBMCs. The origin of the receptors is a young woman in good health and CMV-seronegative. Each CDR3 is given with its conserved first and last residue. D genes are given only for firm matches. A clone size is listed for some rows: how often the clone was seen (once, few, many), or a class if it is expanded.

j_gene	v_gene	d_gene	abundance	CDR3nt	CDR3aa
TRBJ1-5	TRBV28	-	few	TGTGCCAGCGCCGTGCTAGGGGATAGCAATCAGCCCCAGCATTTT	CASAVLGDSNQPQHF
TRBJ2-3	TRBV4-2	TRBD2	-	TGTGCCAGCAGCCAAGTTGTAGCGGGAGGCCTCACAGATACGCAGTATTTT	CASSQVVAGGLTDTQYF
TRBJ2-2	TRBV4-3	-	-	TGCGCCAGCAGCCAAGATTCAGGGTTTGCGGGGGAGCTGTTTTTT	CASSQDSGFAGELFF
TRBJ2-7	TRBV7-2	-	-	TGTGCCAGCAGCTCTCATCGCGGGTTCTCCTACGAGCAGTACTTC	CASSSHRGFSYEQYF
TRBJ2-5	TRBV9	TRBD2	-	TGTGCCAGCAGCGTAGCTAGCGGGAGCTGGGAGACCCAGTACTTC	CASSVASGSWETQYF
TRBJ1-2	TRBV9	-	-	TGTGCCAGCCGGCAGGGAAACTATGGCTACACCTTC	CASRQGNYGYTF
TRBJ1-1	TRBV28	-	-	TGTGCCAGCAGTTTATCTTCAGGGGTGAACACTGAAGCTTTCTTT	CASSLSSGVNTEAFF
TRBJ2-3	TRBV28	-	-	TGTGCCAGCACCCCCCTCGAGGGAAGGGCTACGCAGTATTTT	CASTPLEGRATQYF
TRBJ2-3	TRBV27	-	-	TGTGCCAGCAGTCCCCAGGACTTGGATACGCAGTATTTT	CASSPQDLDTQYF
TRBJ2-2	TRBV4-3	TRBD2	-	TGCGCCAGCAGCCAAAAGCGGGAAGCCGGGGAGCTGTTTTTT	CASSQKREAGELFF
TRBJ2-7	TRBV27	-	once	TGTGCCAGCAGTTTAATTTTCGGAGTACCCTACGAGCAGTACTTC	CASSLIFGVPYEQYF
TRBJ2-7	TRBV6-1	-	-	TGTGCCAGCAGCGAAATTATCCGGGTTACCCAATCCTACGAGCAGTACTTC	CASSEIIRVTQSYEQYF
TRBJ2-7	TRBV5-6	-	-	TGTGCCAGCAGCTTACCACAGGTTTACGAGCAGTACTTC	CASSLPQVYEQYF
TRBJ2-5	TRBV14	-	-	TGTGCCAGCAGCATACCCACGGACAAAAGGGAAGAGACCCAGTACTTC	CASSIPTDKREETQYF
TRBJ2-1	TRBV7-2	-	-	TGTGCCAGCAGTCTAATGGGCAGGGGCGTAAGGACTGAGCAGTTCTTC	CASSLMGRGVRTEQFF
TRBJ2-1	TRBV5-6	TRBD2	once	TGTGCCAGCAGCGGGGGACTAGCGGACAATGAGCAGTTCTTC	CASSGGLADNEQFF
TRBJ2-2	TRBV29-1	TRBD2	-	TGCAGCGTTGAGAGAGCGGGAGGGCTAACCGGGGAGCTGTTTTTT	CSVERAGGLTGELFF
TRBJ2-1	TRBV15	TRBD1	-	TGTGCCACCAGCAGAGTCCGTTTAACAGGGGTCACCTACAATGAGCAGTTCTTC	CATSRVRLTGVTYNEQFF
TRBJ2-1	TRBV20-1	TRBD1	few	TGTTGTGGGACAGGGGGCAATGAGCAGTTCTTC	CCGTGGNEQFF
TRBJ2-7	TRBV13	TRBD2	-	TGTGCCAGCAGTCTCCGTTCGGGAGCGGGAGCCTACGAGCAGTACTTC	CASSLRSGAGAYEQYF
TRBJ1-4	TRBV19	TRBD1	-	TGTGCCAGTAGTATAGGTCGACAGGGAACTAATGAAAAACTGTTTTTT	CASSIGRQGTNEKLFF
TRBJ2-3	TRBV27	TRBD1	-	TGTGCCAGCAGTTTTAGGCCGGGACAGCGCACAGATACGCAGTATTTT	CASSFRPGQRTDTQYF
TRBJ1-1	TRBV23-1	-	-	TGCGCCAGCAGTCCCCAAAGCGGGATTACTGAAGCTTTCTTT	CASSPQSGITEAFF
TRBJ2-7	TRBV28	TRBD2	-	TGTGCCAGCAGTTTCGTAATAGCGGGAGTTACCACCTACGAGCAGTACTTC	CASSFVIAGVTTYEQYF
TRBJ2-7	TRBV27	TRBD2	-	TGTGCCAGCAGTTTATTGACTAGCGGGAGGGTAGTCGAGCAGTACTTC	CASSLLTSGRVVEQYF
TRBJ2-1	TRBV27	-	-	TGTGCCAGCAGTTTCGGCGGCTTCTCCTACAATGAGCAGTTCTTC	CASSFGGFSYNEQFF
TRBJ2-2	TRBV7-6	-	few	TGTGCCAGCAGCTTAGGACAGACGATCACCGGGGAGCTGTTTTTT	CASSLGQTITGELFF
TRBJ2-5	TRBV5-4	-	-	TGTGCCAGCAGCTCCCCTGGGGCGGGGGAGACCCAGTACTTC	CASSSPGAGETQYF
TRBJ1-5	TRBV4-2	-	-	TGTGCCAGCAGCCAAGAGAACAGGGTAGGTGGGCAGCCCCAGCATTTT	CASSQENRVGGQPQHF
TRBJ2-1	TRBV18	TRBD2	once	TGTGCCAGCTCACCACCTCCGGGAGGCTCCTACAATGAGCAGTTCTTC	CASSPPPGGSYNEQFF
TRBJ2-3	TRBV2	-	-	TGTGCCAGCAGCAGGACAGCTCGCACAGATACGCAGTATTTT	CASSRTARTDTQYF
TRBJ1-2	TRBV29-1	-	once	TGCAGCGTTGAAGGCGGGGAATCTAACTATGGCTACACCTTC	CSVEGGESNYGYTF
TRBJ2-5	TRBV7-2	-	-	TGTGCCAGCAGCTTAGTCGCAGGGGCGGAGACCCAGTACTTC	CASSLVAGAETQYF
TRBJ1-2	TRBV11-3	-	-	TGTGCCAGCACCAAACCCCGGGAGAGGGCTACCTATGGCTACACCTTC	CASTKPRERATYGYTF
TRBJ1-1	TRBV18	-	-	TGTGCCAGCTCACCAGGATTTCAGGGTGAGACTGAAGCTTTCTTT	CASSPGFQGETEAFF
TRBJ1-1	TRBV28	-	-	TGTGCCAGCAGAAAACAGGGGAACACTGAAGCTTTCTTT	CASRKQGNTEAFF
TRBJ2-7	TRBV28	TRBD1	-	TGTGCCAGCCGGACAGGGACCTACGAGCAGTACTTC	CASRTGTYEQYF
TRBJ2-7	TRBV21-1	-	-	TGTGCCAGCAGCAAATGGCGGGGCCTCCTATACGAGCAGTACTTC	CASSKWRGLLYEQYF
TRBJ1-2	TRBV7-2	-	few	TGTGCCAGCAGCTCCTCGGGGGGCTCCTATGGCTACACCTTC	CASSSSGGSYGYTF
TRBJ2-7	TRBV6-5	TRBD2	-	TGTGCCAGCAGTTACTCGCTACTAGCGGGAGGCGGCGAGCAGTACTTC	CASSYSLLAGGGEQYF
TRBJ1-5	TRBV27	TRBD1	-	TGTGCCAGCAGTGCCAGTAGGACAGGGGCCCAAGGGGGCAATCAGCCCCAGCATTTT	CASSASRTGAQGGNQPQHF
TRBJ1-5	TRBV6-5	-	-	TGTGCCAGCAGTTACTCGAGCGGGGCCAATCAGCCCCAGCATTTT	CASSYSSGANQPQHF
TRBJ1-1	TRBV28	-	-	TGTGCCAGCAGTTTCTCGGGACAGAACACTGAAGCTTTCTTT	CASSFSGQNTEAFF